Presented here are 32 T cell receptor beta chains from one specimen sequenced in a study of long-term antiretroviral therapy in people with HIV. Run at survey level, the immunoSEQ assay was version v3.0. Produced via immunoSEQ multiplex PCR; TCRdb's table is partial and in-frame only. The table records about 14,000 clones, 70% to 80% of them present only once. The specimen comprised unsorted PBMCs, sampled 1.3 years before starting antiretroviral therapy. The origin of the receptors is a man aged 40-55 years with HIV.

The DNA for the CDR3 is TGTGCCAGCAGCCAAGAACCGGGCGGAAAGAGCACTGAAGCTTTCTTT. Protein: CASSQEPGGKSTEAFF. The rearrangement joins TRBV4-2 to TRBJ1-1; D gene unclear. With 0 bases removed from V and 4 bases from J, the gap between germline ends came to 15 bases. This CDR3 comprises 16 residues. Germline V CDR1 and CDR2: LGHNA, YNFKEQ.

The gene calls are TRBV19 and TRBJ2-3; a weak D match, TRBD1 (5 bases). From germline, CDR1 is LNHDA and CDR2 SQIVND (reference sequence). Trimming left V 3 bases short and J 6 bases short, with 10 bases between. The CDR3 totals 13 residues. CDR3 DNA: TGTGCCAGTAGTATGATACAGGCGGATACGCAGTATTTT. Protein: CASSMIQADTQYF.

The chain uses TRBV5-5 and TRBJ1-5; 7 nucleotides agree with TRBD1. Germline V gene data show CDR1 as SGHKS and CDR2 as YYEKEE (reference sequence). This CDR3 spans 16 amino acids. Trimming took 5 bases from V and 4 from J; bases not matched to a gene: 12. The CDR3 nucleotides are TGTGCCAGCAGTCCAACCTTGACAGGGACAAATCAGCCCCAGCATTTT. It is translated as CASSPTLTGTNQPQHF.

This clone was observed a few times. The chain employs TRBV9 and TRBJ2-7; D unresolved. The CDR3 contains 17 residues. The V gene lost 0 bases and the J gene lost 2 bases, with 18 bases spanning the gap. The V gene's germline CDR1 is SGDLS and CDR2 YYNGEE. CDR3: CASSVVPDKSPPYEQYF. CDR3 coding DNA: TGTGCCAGCAGCGTAGTCCCTGACAAGTCCCCACCCTACGAGCAGTACTTC. Full variable domain (remainder filled in from reference TRBV9 and TRBJ2-7): DSGVTQTPKHLITATGQRVTLRCSPRSGDLSVYWYQQSLDQGLQFLIQYYNGEERAKGNILERFSAQQFPDLHSELNLSSLELGDSALYFCASSVVPDKSPPYEQYFGPGTRLTVT.

The chain uses TRBV10-3 and TRBJ2-1, with 10 bases matching TRBD1. There are 15 residues in the CDR3. V lost 4 bases, J lost 7 bases, and 7 bases stayed unmatched. Germline V lookup: CDR1 ENHRY, CDR2 SYGVKD. The CDR3 DNA follows: TGTGCCATCAGTGTAGCCCCGGGACAGGGGAATGAGCAGTTCTTC. This encodes CAISVAPGQGNEQFF.

This clone was seen a few times. This rearrangement joins TRBV5-4 to TRBJ2-1; 9 bases match TRBD1. CDR3 length: 15 residues. The germline V gene has CDR1 SGHNT and CDR2 YYREEE (reference sequence). V dropped 6 bases and J dropped 4; count of bases not matched to a gene: 8. The CDR3 sequence is CASIIQGAGYNEQFF. CDR3 coding DNA: TGTGCCAGCATCATACAGGGGGCAGGGTACAATGAGCAGTTCTTC.

The chain uses TRBV5-8 and TRBJ2-1; 10 nucleotides match TRBD1. The V and J ends lost 4 bases and 8 bases, in that order; junction bases with no gene match: 6. Germline V gene lookup returns CDR1 SGHTS and CDR2 YDEGEE. The CDR3 loop spans 14 amino acids. The CDR3 loop reads CASSQGQGFDEQFF. The DNA of the CDR3 is TGTGCCAGCAGCCAGGGACAGGGGTTCGATGAGCAGTTCTTC. The full variable domain, with the rest looked up from reference TRBV5-8 and TRBJ2-1, is EAGVTQSPTHLIKTRGQQATLRCSPISGHTSVYWYQQALGLGLQFLLWYDEGEERNRGNFPPRFSGRQFPNYSSELNVNALELEDSALYLCASSQGQGFDEQFFGPGTRLTVL.

The V and J genes are TRBV11-3 and TRBJ1-6; no definite D call. This CDR3 comprises 13 residues. Germline-derived CDR1 and CDR2 are SGHNT and YENEEA. Trimming took off 6 bases at V and 7 bases at J, with 10 bases between the two ends. In DNA, the CDR3 is TGTGCCAGCAGTCTCGGGTTCAATTCACCCCTCCACTTT. Translated, it gives CASSLGFNSPLHF. Using reference TRBV11-3 and TRBJ1-6 for the parts outside the CDR3, the full variable domain is EAGVVQSPRYKIIEKKQPVAFWCNPISGHNTLYWYLQNLGQGPELLIRYENEEAVDDSQLPKDRFSAERLKGVDSTLKIQPAELGDSAVYLCASSLGFNSPLHFGNGTRLTVT.

CDR3 loop: CASSFSGTNNSPLHF. DNA of the CDR3: TGCGCCAGCAGCTTCTCCGGGACAAATAATTCACCCCTCCACTTT. The rearrangement uses TRBV5-1 and TRBJ1-6; maybe TRBD1 (6 bases). CDR3 length: 15 residues. Trimming removed 2 bases from V and 5 bases from J, with 11 bases in between. The germline CDR1 and CDR2 sequences are SGHRS and YFSETQ.

This chain uses TRBV5-6 with TRBJ2-6; tentative D call: TRBD1 (5 bases). V shed 0 bases and J shed 0 bases, with 16 bases lying between them. Germline-derived CDR1 and CDR2 are SGHDT and YYEEEE. This CDR3 comprises 19 residues. CDR3 coding DNA: TGTGCCAGCAGCTTGGTATTGACAGCTTTCACCTCTGGGGCCAACGTCCTGACTTTC. It is translated as CASSLVLTAFTSGANVLTF.

J is TRBJ2-5 and V is TRBV11-2; weak D call: TRBD2 (7 bases). Germline assignment: CDR1 SGHAT and CDR2 FQNNGV. The germline V and J ends were trimmed by 3 bases and 7 bases, with 24 bases remaining between them. The CDR3 sequence is 17 residues long. The CDR3 sequence: CASSFHPRGQEERTQYF. As DNA, the CDR3 is TGTGCCAGCAGCTTCCACCCGCGGGGGCAGGAAGAGCGGACCCAGTACTTC.

A few counts support this clone. The V and J genes are TRBV5-6 and TRBJ2-5, with 8 bases aligning to TRBD2. From germline, CDR1 is SGHDT and CDR2 YYEEEE. J was trimmed by 4 bases and V by 6 bases; bases with no gene match: 5. The CDR3 covers 13 residues. In DNA form, the CDR3 reads TGTGCCAGCATTTTGAGCGGGGGAGAGACCCAGTACTTC. It translates to CASILSGGETQYF.

In this sample, this clone turned up a few times. The chain recombines TRBV19 with TRBJ1-5; maybe TRBD1 (6 bases). The CDR3 sequence is 14 residues long. Germline V CDR1 and CDR2: LNHDA, SQIVND (reference sequence). V shed 10 bases and J shed 11 bases, with 24 bases lying between them. CDR3 region: CATKKGGRTSAQHF. The CDR3, as DNA: TGTGCCACCAAGAAGGGGGGGAGGACGTCGGCCCAGCATTTT.

The gene calls are TRBV7-8 and TRBJ2-7; tentative D call: TRBD2 (6 bases). The CDR3 contains 16 residues. V was shortened by 4 bases and J by 3 bases, with 19 bases between the two germline ends. Germline V CDR1 and CDR2: SGHVS, FQNEAQ. This CDR3 reads CASSSRPGGNLYEQYF. Here the CDR3 DNA reads TGTGCCAGCAGCTCCCGTCCTGGAGGGAATCTCTACGAGCAGTACTTC.

This clone was counted only a few times. The J gene is TRBJ1-4, the V gene TRBV30, with D possibly TRBD1 on 5 matching bases. The CDR3 extends over 13 amino acids. Between the trimmed V and J ends, which lost 2 bases and 13 bases, there was a span of 17 bases. Germline values: CDR1 GTSNPN, CDR2 SVGIG (reference sequence). The CDR3 loop is CAWSPPRDLGLFF. In DNA form, the CDR3 reads TGTGCCTGGAGTCCTCCTAGGGACCTGGGACTGTTTTTT.

The gene calls are TRBV2 and TRBJ1-2; D remains ambiguous. The germline V gene encodes CDR1 SNHLY and CDR2 FYNNEI. V was cut by 5 bases and J by 1 base, with 14 bases left in between. This CDR3 has 15 amino acids. CDR3 region: CASSFLLQDNYGYTF. In nucleotides, the CDR3 is TGTGCCAGCAGTTTTCTCCTTCAGGATAACTATGGCTACACCTTC.

This chain joins TRBV5-4 and TRBJ2-3, with 8 bases lining up with TRBD2. This CDR3 is 17 amino acids long. Germline V gene lookup returns CDR1 SGHNT and CDR2 YYREEE (reference sequence). The V gene end was trimmed by 0 bases and the J gene end by 4 bases; junction bases not matched to a gene: 10. CDR3 DNA: TGTGCCAGCAGCTTGGTCGGGTTAGCGGGGATCGCAGATACGCAGTATTTT. This translates into CASSLVGLAGIADTQYF.

The chain links TRBV29-1 to TRBJ1-3; D not resolved. The V and J ends lost 1 base and 2 bases respectively, with 9 bases between them. The V gene's germline CDR1 is SQVTM and CDR2 ANQGSEA. The CDR3 is made up of 14 amino acids. This chain's CDR3 is CSVEGGQTGNTIYF. Here the CDR3 DNA reads TGCAGCGTTGAAGGAGGGCAGACTGGAAACACCATATATTTT.

The V call is TRBV29-1, the J call TRBJ1-2; maybe TRBD1 (6 bases). V shed 0 bases and J shed 8 bases, with 16 bases lying between them. The CDR3 is 14 residues long. From germline, CDR1 is SQVTM and CDR2 ANQGSEA. Here the CDR3 reads CSVEDLGGGGGYTF. CDR3 nucleotides: TGCAGCGTTGAAGATTTGGGAGGGGGAGGGGGCTACACCTTC.

CDR3 residues: CASSLDREDTQYF. DNA of the CDR3: TGTGCCAGCAGCCTTGACAGGGAAGATACGCAGTATTTT. J is TRBJ2-3 and V is TRBV4-2, with 7 bases identical to TRBD1. With 4 bases clipped from V and 5 bases from J, the junction kept 3 bases outside the gene matches. Germline lookup yields CDR1 LGHNA and CDR2 YNFKEQ. The CDR3 is 13 amino acids.

This clone turned up a few times. This sequence joins TRBV2 and TRBJ1-5, with no clear D. Germline lookup yields CDR1 SNHLY and CDR2 FYNNEI. CDR3 size: 14 residues. Trimming pared 7 bases from V and 1 base from J, leaving 11 bases between. CDR3 coding DNA: TGTGCCAGCACGTTCGACAAAAGCAATCAGCCCCAGCATTTT. It specifies CASTFDKSNQPQHF. The full variable domain, completed using reference TRBV2 and TRBJ1-5, is EPEVTQTPSHQVTQMGQEVILRCVPISNHLYFYWYRQILGQKVEFLVSFYNNEISEKSEIFDDQFSVERPDGSNFTLKIRSTKLEDSAMYFCASTFDKSNQPQHFGDGTRLSIL.

The CDR3 loop reads CASFAEGEAFF. CDR3 coding DNA: TGTGCCAGCTTCGCCGAGGGTGAAGCTTTCTTT. The V call is TRBV7-9, the J call TRBJ1-1; D unclear. The CDR3 is made up of 11 amino acids. Germline loops: CDR1 SEHNR, CDR2 FQNEAQ (reference sequence). Deletions cut 8 bases from V and 7 bases from J, with 11 bases between.

The chain uses TRBV2 and TRBJ2-2, with 11 bases identical to TRBD1. The V gene end was trimmed by 6 bases and the J gene end by 5 bases; junction bases not matched to a gene: 5. This CDR3 region has 15 residues. Germline CDR1 reads SNHLY; CDR2 reads FYNNEI. The CDR3 bases are TGTGCCAGCAGGCGGGGACAGGGGGGGACCGGGGAGCTGTTTTTT. Translated: CASRRGQGGTGELFF.

The rearrangement uses TRBV27 and TRBJ2-2; 10 positions agree with TRBD1. The V gene end was trimmed by 0 bases and the J gene end by 6 bases; junction bases not matched to a gene: 10. CDR3 length equals 18 residues. CDR1 and CDR2 (germline): MNHEY, SMNVEV (reference sequence). CDR3: CASSLSRPGQGQSGELFF. DNA for the CDR3: TGTGCCAGCAGTTTATCCCGACCGGGACAGGGGCAATCCGGGGAGCTGTTTTTT.

The chain joins TRBV5-4 to TRBJ2-1; possible D gene TRBD2, 6 bases. This CDR3 is 16 amino acids long. V gave up 5 bases and J gave up 2 bases, with 17 bases separating them. Germline V gene data show CDR1 as SGHNT and CDR2 as YYREEE (reference sequence). The DNA of the CDR3 is TGTGCCAGCAGTGACCCTCGCGGGGAGCCCTACAATGAGCAGTTCTTC. This translates into CASSDPRGEPYNEQFF.

The chain employs TRBV18 and TRBJ2-7; D is perhaps TRBD1 (6 bases). Germline-derived CDR1 and CDR2 are KGHSH and LQKENI. Trimming removed 2 bases at V and 4 bases at J, with 9 bases between. The CDR3 extends over 13 amino acids. CDR3 amino acids: CASSPLGGYEQYF. The CDR3 DNA sequence: TGTGCCAGCTCACCATTAGGGGGTTACGAGCAGTACTTC.

The genes are TRBV5-6 and TRBJ2-5, with a tentative D call TRBD2 (6 bases). V was shortened by 6 bases and J by 5 bases, with 14 bases between the two germline ends. This CDR3 spans 13 amino acids. Germline V gene data show CDR1 as SGHDT and CDR2 as YYEEEE. The CDR3 bases are TGTGCCAGCATTCGGGGACGGGGGGAGACCCAGTACTTC. It specifies CASIRGRGETQYF.

The DNA for the CDR3 is TGTGCCAGCAGTGGGGTAAGGGTGAACCGATTCTCTGGAAACACCATATATTTT. This sequence encodes CASSGVRVNRFSGNTIYF. This chain uses TRBV6-1 with TRBJ1-3; no reliable D call. The V gene lost 4 bases and the J gene lost 0 bases, with 19 bases spanning the gap. The germline gives CDR1 MNHNS, CDR2 SASEGT. The CDR3 has 18 residues.

With respect to this clone: Its ends do not fully match the called genes, so a read error is possible. V is TRBV7-9 and J is TRBJ2-1; D remains ambiguous. Germline V gene data show CDR1 as SEHNR and CDR2 as FQNEAQ (reference sequence). The length of the CDR3 is 12 residues. The CDR3 reads CASTLDYNEQFF. As DNA, the CDR3 is TGTGCCAGCACCTTAGATTACAATGAGCAGTTCTTC.

The chain uses TRBV10-3 and TRBJ2-3, with a weak D call TRBD2 (7 bases). There are 15 residues in the CDR3. The ends were cut back, 8 bases at V and 0 bases at J, with 15 bases in the middle. CDR1 ENHRY and CDR2 SYGVKD come from the germline V gene. The CDR3 nucleotides are TGTGCCATCGACGGGGGGCGCAATAGCACAGATACGCAGTATTTT. It encodes CAIDGGRNSTDTQYF.

V and J are TRBV11-3 and TRBJ1-1; D is undetermined. CDR1 is SGHNT and CDR2 is YENEEA in the germline V gene. V lost 7 bases to trimming and J lost 3 bases, with 12 bases between them. CDR3 size: 13 residues. CDR3 nucleotides: TGTGCCAGCACCATCCTTCCGGACACTGAAGCTTTCTTT. Residues: CASTILPDTEAFF.

The rearrangement links TRBV18 to TRBJ2-7; TRBD2 aligns across 11 bases. The CDR3 runs 17 residues. Looked up from germline, CDR1 is KGHSH and CDR2 is LQKENI. J lost 1 base, V lost 3 bases, and 8 bases had no gene match. CDR3: CASSPRITSGGSYEQYF. The CDR3, as DNA: TGTGCCAGCTCACCTCGGATAACTAGCGGGGGTTCCTACGAGCAGTACTTC.